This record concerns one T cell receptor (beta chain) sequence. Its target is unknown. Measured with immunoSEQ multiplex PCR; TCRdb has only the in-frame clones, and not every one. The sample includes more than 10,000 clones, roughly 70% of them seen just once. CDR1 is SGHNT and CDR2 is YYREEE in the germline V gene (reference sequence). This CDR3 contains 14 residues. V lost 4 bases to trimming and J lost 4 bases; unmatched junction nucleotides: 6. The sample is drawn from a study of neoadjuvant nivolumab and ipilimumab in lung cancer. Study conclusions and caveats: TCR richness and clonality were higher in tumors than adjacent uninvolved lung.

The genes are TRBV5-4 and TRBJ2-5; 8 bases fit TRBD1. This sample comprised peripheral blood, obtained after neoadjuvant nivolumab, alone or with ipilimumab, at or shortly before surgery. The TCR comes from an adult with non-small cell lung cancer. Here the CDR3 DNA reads TGTGCCAGCAGCGACCCAGGGGGCTCAGAGACCCAGTACTTC. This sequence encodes CASSDPGGSETQYF.